One sample yielded the 2 T cell receptor beta chains listed below, sequenced in a study of blood T cell repertoires in COVID-19. Assay: immunoSEQ multiplex PCR; the TCRdb copy retains only in-frame clones and omits some. The sample has about 160,000 clones, approximately 79% seen once. Sequenced input: peripheral blood. Every receptor here comes from a woman aged 40 to 49 with COVID-19, enrolled during active disease.

The chain couples TRBV6-1 to TRBJ1-5; TRBD1 aligns across 9 bases. CDR1 is MNHNS and CDR2 is SASEGT in the germline V gene. This CDR3 contains 15 residues. Trimming cost V 3 bases and J 6 bases; bases outside gene matches: 6. The CDR3 region is CASSEEQGAIQPQHF. The CDR3 nucleotides are TGTGCCAGCAGTGAGGAACAGGGGGCTATTCAGCCCCAGCATTTT.

This chain joins TRBV19 and TRBJ1-6; the D gene is possibly TRBD1 (5 bases). The ends were cut back, 3 bases at V and 6 bases at J, with 6 bases in the middle. CDR3 length: 13 amino acids. Per germline, CDR1 LNHDA and CDR2 SQIVND (reference sequence). CDR3 coding DNA: TGTGCCAGTAGTATGACAGTTAATTCACCCCTCCACTTT. Its protein is CASSMTVNSPLHF.